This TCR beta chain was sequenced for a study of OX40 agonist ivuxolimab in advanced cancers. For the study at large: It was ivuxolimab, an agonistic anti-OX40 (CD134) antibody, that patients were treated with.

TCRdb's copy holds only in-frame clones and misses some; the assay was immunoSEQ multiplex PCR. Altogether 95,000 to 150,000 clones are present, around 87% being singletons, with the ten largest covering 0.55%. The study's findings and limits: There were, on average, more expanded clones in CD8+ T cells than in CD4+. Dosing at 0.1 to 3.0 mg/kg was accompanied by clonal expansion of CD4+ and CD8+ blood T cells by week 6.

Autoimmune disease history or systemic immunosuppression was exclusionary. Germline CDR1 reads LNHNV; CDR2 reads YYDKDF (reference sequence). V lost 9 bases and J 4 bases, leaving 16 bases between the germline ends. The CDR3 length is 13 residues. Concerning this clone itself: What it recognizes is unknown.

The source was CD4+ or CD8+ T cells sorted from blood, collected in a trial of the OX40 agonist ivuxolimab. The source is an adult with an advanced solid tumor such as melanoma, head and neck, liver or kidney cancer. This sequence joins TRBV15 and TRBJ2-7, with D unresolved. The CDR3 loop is CATRLGYQYEQYF. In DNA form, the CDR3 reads TGTGCCACGAGGTTGGGGTACCAATACGAGCAGTACTTC. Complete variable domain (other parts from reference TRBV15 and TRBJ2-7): DAMVIQNPRYQVTQFGKPVTLSCSQTLNHNVMYWYQQKSSQAPKLLFHYYDKDFNNEADTPDNFQSRRPNTSFCFLDIRSPGLGDTAMYLCATRLGYQYEQYFGPGTRLTVT.